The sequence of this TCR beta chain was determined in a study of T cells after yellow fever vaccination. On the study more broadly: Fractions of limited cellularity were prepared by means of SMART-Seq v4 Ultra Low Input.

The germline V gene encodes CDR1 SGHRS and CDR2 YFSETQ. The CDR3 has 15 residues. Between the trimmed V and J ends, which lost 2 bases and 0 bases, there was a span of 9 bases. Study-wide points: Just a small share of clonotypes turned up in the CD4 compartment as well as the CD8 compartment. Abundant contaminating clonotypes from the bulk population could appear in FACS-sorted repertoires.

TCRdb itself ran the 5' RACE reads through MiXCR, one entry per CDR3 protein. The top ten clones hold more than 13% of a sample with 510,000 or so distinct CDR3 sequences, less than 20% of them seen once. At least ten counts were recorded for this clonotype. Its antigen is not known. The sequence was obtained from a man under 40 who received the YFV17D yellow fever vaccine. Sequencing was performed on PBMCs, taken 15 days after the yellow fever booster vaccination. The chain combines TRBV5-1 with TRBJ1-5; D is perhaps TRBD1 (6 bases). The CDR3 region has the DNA TGCGCCAGCAGCTTAGCAGGGGATAGCAATCAGCCCCAGCATTTT. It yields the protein CASSLAGDSNQPQHF.